The 5 T cell receptor beta chains listed next were all sequenced from one sample in a study of T cell changes during pregnancy in multiple sclerosis (dated by TCRdb to the late 2010s). Library generation was performed with the immunoSEQ multiplex PCR assay. The table was pulled from immuneACCESS by TCRdb, which kept in-frame rearrangements only. Such tables lose some clones; where checked, under half of the loss comes from unresolved V genes, and the rest has no known cause. Counted in this sample were around 75,000 clones; roughly 91% of them appeared once. Under 0.3% of the sample is held by the ten biggest clonotypes. Specimen: CD4+ T cells from peripheral blood mononuclear cells, collected in the third trimester of pregnancy. Receptors originate from a female donor in good health, enrolled as a control in a pregnancy study.

The V gene is TRBV6-5, the J gene TRBJ2-7; D gene uncertain. The CDR3 extends over 13 amino acids. The V end lost 2 bases, the J end lost 0 bases, and 5 bases lay between the germline ends. Per the germline V gene, CDR1 is MNHEY and CDR2 is SVGAGI. CDR3 nucleotide sequence: TGTGCCAGCAGTTACCGCGACTCCTACGAGCAGTACTTC. Translating gives CASSYRDSYEQYF.

J is TRBJ1-4 and V is TRBV7-9; D may be TRBD1 (5 bases). The V gene's germline CDR1 is SEHNR and CDR2 FQNEAQ (reference sequence). V dropped 5 bases and J dropped 8 bases, with 15 bases sitting between them. This CDR3 region has 14 residues. The CDR3 region is CASSKGRGEEKLFF. The CDR3 nucleotides are TGTGCCAGCAGCAAAGGACGGGGGGAAGAAAAACTGTTTTTT. The whole variable domain, filled in from reference TRBV7-9 and TRBJ1-4, reads DTGVSQNPRHKITKRGQNVTFRCDPISEHNRLYWYRQTLGQGPEFLTYFQNEAQLEKSRLLSDRFSAERPKGSFSTLEIQRTEQGDSAMYLCASSKGRGEEKLFFGSGTQLSVL.

This chain links TRBV30 with TRBJ1-5; a possible D gene is TRBD1 (5 bases). Germline-derived CDR1 and CDR2 are GTSNPN and SVGIG (reference sequence). V lost 2 bases to trimming and J lost 7 bases, with 15 bases between them. The CDR3 has 14 amino acids. Here the CDR3 DNA reads TGTGCCTGGAGTCACCTGAGGGGAGGACAGCCCCAGCATTTT. Translating gives CAWSHLRGGQPQHF. Drawing the rest from reference TRBV30 and TRBJ1-5, the complete variable domain is SQTIHQWPATLVQPVGSPLSLECTVEGTSNPNLYWYRQAAGRGLQLLFYSVGIGQISSEVPQNLSASRPQDRQFILSSKKLLLSDSGFYLCAWSHLRGGQPQHFGDGTRLSIL.

This clone has only a few counts. This sequence joins TRBV30 and TRBJ1-5; D not certain. Germline-derived CDR1 and CDR2 are GTSNPN and SVGIG (reference sequence). The CDR3 is 14 residues long. The V and J ends lost 1 base and 0 bases respectively, with 7 bases between them. The CDR3 region has the DNA TGTGCCTGGAGTGACATTTTTAGCAATCAGCCCCAGCATTTT. It specifies CAWSDIFSNQPQHF.

This rearrangement joins TRBV5-5 to TRBJ2-7, with D perhaps TRBD2 (5 bases). From germline, CDR1 is SGHKS and CDR2 YYEKEE (reference sequence). The CDR3 extends over 14 amino acids. Between the trimmed V and J ends, which lost 0 bases and 3 bases, there was a span of 10 bases. CDR3 loop: CASSLDPGSYEQYF. CDR3 nucleotides: TGTGCCAGCAGCTTGGACCCGGGGAGCTACGAGCAGTACTTC. The full variable domain, its missing parts supplied by reference TRBV5-5 and TRBJ2-7, is DAGVTQSPTHLIKTRGQQVTLRCSPISGHKSVSWYQQVLGQGPQFIFQYYEKEERGRGNFPDRFSARQFPNYSSELNVNALLLGDSALYLCASSLDPGSYEQYFGPGTRLTVT.